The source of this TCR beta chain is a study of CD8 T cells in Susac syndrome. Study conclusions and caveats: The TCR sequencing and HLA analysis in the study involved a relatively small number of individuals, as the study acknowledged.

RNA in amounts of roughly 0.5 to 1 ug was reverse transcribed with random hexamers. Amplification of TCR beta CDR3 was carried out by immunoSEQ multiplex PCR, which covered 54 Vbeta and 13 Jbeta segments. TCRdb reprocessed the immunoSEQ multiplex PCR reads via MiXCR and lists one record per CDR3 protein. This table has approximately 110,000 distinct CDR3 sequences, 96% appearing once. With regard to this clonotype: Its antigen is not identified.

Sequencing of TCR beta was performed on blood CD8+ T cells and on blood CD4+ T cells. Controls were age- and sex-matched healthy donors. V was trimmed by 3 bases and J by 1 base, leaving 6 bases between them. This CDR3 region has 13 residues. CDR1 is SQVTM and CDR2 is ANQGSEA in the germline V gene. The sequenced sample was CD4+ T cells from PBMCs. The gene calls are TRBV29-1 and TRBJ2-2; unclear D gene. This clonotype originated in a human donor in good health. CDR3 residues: CSVDRKNTGELFF. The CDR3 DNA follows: TGCAGCGTTGACAGGAAGAACACCGGGGAGCTGTTTTTT.